This entry lists 12 T cell receptor beta chains sequenced from one sample in a study of regulatory T cells in long-lasting Graves disease. Time point: persistent/refractory GD, antithyroid drugs over 5 years with positive TRAb. PBMC RNA was the source of the TCR library. CDR3-region Arm-PCR and iRepertoire HTBI primers produced the TCR beta libraries. TCRdb used MiXCR to reprocess the multiplex PCR reads, holding one entry per CDR3 protein. The table includes around 400,000 distinct CDR3 sequences, about 25% detected once. The input for sequencing was peripheral blood mononuclear cells (PBMCs), taken when the disease was refractory, from a patient treated with antithyroid drugs. Source of these receptors: a female donor with Graves disease.

This clonotype was picked up many times. This chain connects TRBV30 to TRBJ1-5; D is undetermined. V shed 4 bases and J shed 1 base, with 8 bases lying between them. The CDR3 is 13 amino acids. Germline values: CDR1 GTSNPN, CDR2 SVGIG (reference sequence). The chain's CDR3 is CAWNGGSNQPQHF. The CDR3 region has the DNA TGTGCCTGGAATGGCGGAAGCAATCAGCCCCAGCATTTT. Using reference TRBV30 and TRBJ1-5 for the parts outside the CDR3, the full variable domain is SQTIHQWPATLVQPVGSPLSLECTVEGTSNPNLYWYRQAAGRGLQLLFYSVGIGQISSEVPQNLSASRPQDRQFILSSKKLLLSDSGFYLCAWNGGSNQPQHFGDGTRLSIL.

The V gene is TRBV4-3, the J gene TRBJ1-3; tentatively, D is TRBD1 (5 bases). The CDR3 is 14 residues long. CDR1 and CDR2 from the germline V gene are LGHNA and YSLEER. The V and J ends lost 1 base and 9 bases respectively, with 13 bases between them. The CDR3 sequence is CASSQGTPGSTIYF. DNA for the CDR3: TGCGCCAGCAGCCAAGGGACACCCGGGAGCACCATATATTTT.

Points on this clonotype: Because it lacks the conserved phenylalanine or tryptophan at the end, this CDR3 is likely a read error. The rearrangement joins TRBV2 to TRBJ2-4; the D gene is possibly TRBD1 (6 bases). V was shortened by 5 bases and J by 2 bases, with 13 bases between the two germline ends. Germline CDR1 SNHLY, CDR2 FYNNEI. The CDR3 is made up of 15 amino acids. CDR3 loop: CASSSYRVTKNIQYS. The CDR3 region has the DNA TGTGCCAGCAGTTCGTACAGGGTTACCAAAAACATTCAGTACTCC.

The gene calls are TRBV3-1 and TRBJ2-6; TRBD2 matches at 10 bases. Looked up from germline, CDR1 is LGHDT and CDR2 is YNNKEL (reference sequence). Trimming at V came to 2 bases and at J to 2 bases, leaving 9 bases not matched to a gene. The CDR3 has 19 amino acids. The CDR3 sequence: CASSQSLAGFYPGANVLTF. CDR3 bases: TGTGCCAGCAGCCAATCACTAGCGGGATTTTATCCTGGGGCCAACGTCCTGACTTTC.

This clonotype was seen only a few times. The CDR3 bases are TGTGCCAGCAGTTTTGTCCGCGGGATAATGCAAGAGACCCAGTACTTC. Protein: CASSFVRGIMQETQYF. This chain joins TRBV12-3 or TRBV12-4 and TRBJ2-5; a possible D gene is TRBD2 (6 bases). V was cut by 3 bases and J by 2 bases, with 16 bases left in between. The CDR3 extends over 16 amino acids.

This clonotype has a count of ten or more. The chain couples TRBV2 to TRBJ2-3, with TRBD1 matching over 9 bases. Trimming cost V 5 bases and J 3 bases; bases outside gene matches: 9. The CDR3 spans 16 residues. Germline V gene lookup returns CDR1 SNHLY and CDR2 FYNNEI. In DNA form, the CDR3 reads TGTGCCAGCAGTATGACCGGGACAGGGAGGACAGATACGCAGTATTTT. Its protein is CASSMTGTGRTDTQYF.

This chain connects TRBV20-1 to TRBJ2-3; D remains unclear. The CDR3 loop spans 13 amino acids. The germline gives CDR1 DFQATT, CDR2 SNEGSKA (reference sequence). V lost 5 bases and J lost 0, with 9 bases in between. CDR3 sequence: CSAPWVSTDTQYF. DNA for the CDR3: TGCAGTGCTCCCTGGGTCAGCACAGATACGCAGTATTTT.

This clonotype was detected only a few times. V and J are TRBV12-3 or TRBV12-4 and TRBJ1-5; D possibly corresponds to TRBD1 (6 bases). The CDR3 extends over 15 amino acids. Deletions cut 1 base from V and 7 bases from J, with 14 bases between. CDR3 DNA sequence: TGTGCCAGCAGTTTAGTTGGTCAGGGGCTCCAGCCCCAGCATTTT. Translated: CASSLVGQGLQPQHF.

This chain links TRBV6-4 with TRBJ1-1; 8 bases map to TRBD1. The CDR3 extends over 17 amino acids. J was trimmed by 1 base and V by 5 bases; bases with no gene match: 12. Germline V gene lookup returns CDR1 MRHNA and CDR2 SNTAGT. The CDR3 region is CASSFSGQGVGNTEAFF. The CDR3 region has the DNA TGTGCCAGCAGTTTTTCCGGACAGGGAGTGGGGAACACTGAAGCTTTCTTT.

The sample holds a few counts of this clonotype. V gene TRBV10-3 combines with J gene TRBJ1-1; D is ambiguous. Germline V lookup: CDR1 ENHRY, CDR2 SYGVKD. The CDR3 length is 15 residues. V lost 0 bases, J lost 3 bases, and 11 bases lay in between. The CDR3 sequence: CAISESIGIHTEAFF. CDR3 nucleotides: TGTGCCATCAGTGAGTCGATTGGGATTCACACTGAAGCTTTCTTT.

This clonotype turned up a few times. The V gene is TRBV7-2, the J gene TRBJ2-2; perhaps TRBD1 as D (5 bases). This CDR3 contains 12 residues. Germline V gene data show CDR1 as SGHTA and CDR2 as FQGNSA. V was pared by 5 bases and J by 7 bases, with 8 bases between. CDR3 protein: CASSGRVGELFF. The CDR3 nucleotides read TGTGCCAGCAGCGGCAGGGTCGGGGAGCTGTTTTTT.

This clonotype was counted between two and nine times. The chain couples TRBV6-2 or TRBV6-3 to TRBJ2-7; no clear D gene. Per germline, CDR1 MNHEY and CDR2 SVGEGT. The CDR3 spans 13 residues. Between the trimmed V and J ends, which lost 2 bases and 2 bases, there was a span of 7 bases. The CDR3 is CASSYGHPYEQYF. The CDR3 nucleotides are TGTGCCAGCAGTTACGGCCATCCCTACGAGCAGTACTTC.